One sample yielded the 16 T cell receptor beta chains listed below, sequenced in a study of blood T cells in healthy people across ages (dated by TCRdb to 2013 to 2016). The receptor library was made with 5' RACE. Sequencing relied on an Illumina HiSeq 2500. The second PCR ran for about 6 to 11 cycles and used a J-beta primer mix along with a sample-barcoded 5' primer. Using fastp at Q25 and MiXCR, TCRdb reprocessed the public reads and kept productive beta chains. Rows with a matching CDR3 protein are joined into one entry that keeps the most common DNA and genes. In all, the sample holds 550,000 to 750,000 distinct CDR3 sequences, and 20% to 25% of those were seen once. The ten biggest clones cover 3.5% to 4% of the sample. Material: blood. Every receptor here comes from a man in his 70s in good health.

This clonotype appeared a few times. The CDR3 spells CSAWAGGTGELFF. The CDR3 nucleotides read TGCAGTGCCTGGGCAGGGGGCACCGGGGAGCTGTTTTTT. This rearrangement joins TRBV20-1 to TRBJ2-2, with 7 positions matching TRBD1. J was trimmed by 4 bases and V by 6 bases; bases with no gene match: 5. In germline, CDR1 is DFQATT, CDR2 SNEGSKA (reference sequence). CDR3 length: 13 amino acids.

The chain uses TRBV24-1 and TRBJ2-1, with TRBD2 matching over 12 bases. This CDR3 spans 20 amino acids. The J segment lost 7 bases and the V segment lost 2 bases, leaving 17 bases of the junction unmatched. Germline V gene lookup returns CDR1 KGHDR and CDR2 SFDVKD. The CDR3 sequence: CATSDSRGFETSGRKNEQFF. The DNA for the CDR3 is TGTGCCACCAGTGATTCGAGGGGTTTCGAGACTAGCGGGAGAAAGAATGAGCAGTTCTTC.

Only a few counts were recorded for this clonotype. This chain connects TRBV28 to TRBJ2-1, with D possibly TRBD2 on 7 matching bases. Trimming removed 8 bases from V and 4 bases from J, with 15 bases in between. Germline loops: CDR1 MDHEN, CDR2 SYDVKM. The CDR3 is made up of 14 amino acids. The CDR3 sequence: CASASGGPYNEQFF. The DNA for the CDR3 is TGTGCCAGCGCCTCGGGGGGCCCGTACAATGAGCAGTTCTTC.

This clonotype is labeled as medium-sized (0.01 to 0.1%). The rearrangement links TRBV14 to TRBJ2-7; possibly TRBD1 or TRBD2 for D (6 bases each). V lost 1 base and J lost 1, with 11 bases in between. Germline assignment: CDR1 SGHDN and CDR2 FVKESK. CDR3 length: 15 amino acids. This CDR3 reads CASSQGGARSYEQYF. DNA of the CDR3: TGTGCCAGCAGCCAAGGGGGGGCTAGATCCTACGAGCAGTACTTC.

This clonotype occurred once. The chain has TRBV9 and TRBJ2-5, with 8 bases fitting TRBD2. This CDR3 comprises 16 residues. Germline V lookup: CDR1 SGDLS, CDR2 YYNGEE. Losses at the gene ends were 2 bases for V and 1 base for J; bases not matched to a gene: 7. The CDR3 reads CASSVGSGRAQETQYF. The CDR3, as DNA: TGTGCCAGCAGCGTTGGGAGCGGGAGAGCCCAAGAGACCCAGTACTTC.

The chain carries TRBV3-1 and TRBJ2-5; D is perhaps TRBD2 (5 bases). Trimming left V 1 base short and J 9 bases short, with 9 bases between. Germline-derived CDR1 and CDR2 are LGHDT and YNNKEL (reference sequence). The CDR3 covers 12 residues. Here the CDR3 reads CASSQGPGAQYF. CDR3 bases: TGTGCCAGCAGCCAAGGTCCCGGGGCCCAGTACTTC.

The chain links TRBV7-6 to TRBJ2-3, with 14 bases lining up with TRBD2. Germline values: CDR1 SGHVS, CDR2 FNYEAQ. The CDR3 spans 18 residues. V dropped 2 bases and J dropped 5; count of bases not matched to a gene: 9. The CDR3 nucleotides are TGTGCCAGCAGCTTAATCGGGACTAGCGGGAGAACTGGAGATACGCAGTATTTT. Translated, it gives CASSLIGTSGRTGDTQYF.

CDR3 nucleotides: TGTGCCACCAGTGATGTTCCTAGCGGGAGCACCTTCAATGAGCAGTTCTTC. Its translation: CATSDVPSGSTFNEQFF. This chain uses TRBV24-1 with TRBJ2-1; 10 nucleotides match TRBD2. The germline CDR1 and CDR2 sequences are KGHDR and SFDVKD. This CDR3 has 17 residues. Trimming cost V 3 bases and J 6 bases; bases outside gene matches: 10.

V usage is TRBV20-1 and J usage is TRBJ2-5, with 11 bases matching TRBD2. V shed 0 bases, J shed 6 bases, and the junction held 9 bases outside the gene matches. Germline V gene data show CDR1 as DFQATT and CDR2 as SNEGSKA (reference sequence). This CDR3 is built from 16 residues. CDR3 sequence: CSARDQRLAGLKTQYF. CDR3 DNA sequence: TGCAGTGCTAGAGATCAGAGACTAGCGGGACTCAAGACCCAGTACTTC.

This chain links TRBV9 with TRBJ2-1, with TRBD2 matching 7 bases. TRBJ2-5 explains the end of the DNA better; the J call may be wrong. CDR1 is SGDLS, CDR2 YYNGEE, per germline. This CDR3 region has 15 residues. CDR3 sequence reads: CASSVGLAAQETQYF. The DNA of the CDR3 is TGTGCCAGCAGCGTAGGGCTAGCGGCTCAAGAGACCCAGTACTTC.

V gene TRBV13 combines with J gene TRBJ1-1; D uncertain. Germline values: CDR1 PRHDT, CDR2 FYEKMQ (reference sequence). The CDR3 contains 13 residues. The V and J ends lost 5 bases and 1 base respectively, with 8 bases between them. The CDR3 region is CASSARANTEAFF. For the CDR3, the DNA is TGTGCCAGCAGCGCGAGAGCGAACACTGAAGCTTTCTTT.

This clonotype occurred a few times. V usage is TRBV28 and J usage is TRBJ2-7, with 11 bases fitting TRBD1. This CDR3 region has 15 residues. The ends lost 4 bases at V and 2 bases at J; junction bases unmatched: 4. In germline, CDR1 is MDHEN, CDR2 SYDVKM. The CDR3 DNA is TGTGCCAGCAGTTCTCGGGACAGGGGGGCCTACGAGCAGTACTTC. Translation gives CASSSRDRGAYEQYF.

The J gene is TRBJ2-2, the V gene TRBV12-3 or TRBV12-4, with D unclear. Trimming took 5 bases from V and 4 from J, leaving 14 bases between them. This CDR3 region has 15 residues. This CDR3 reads CASSPMRAPTGELFF. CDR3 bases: TGTGCCAGCAGTCCCATGCGAGCGCCCACCGGGGAGCTGTTTTTT.

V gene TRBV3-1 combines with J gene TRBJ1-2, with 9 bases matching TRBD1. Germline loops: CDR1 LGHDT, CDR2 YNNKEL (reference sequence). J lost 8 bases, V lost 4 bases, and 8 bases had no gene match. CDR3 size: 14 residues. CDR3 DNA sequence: TGTGCCAGCAGCCTGGGACAGGGACTTGGAGGCTACACCTTC. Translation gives CASSLGQGLGGYTF.

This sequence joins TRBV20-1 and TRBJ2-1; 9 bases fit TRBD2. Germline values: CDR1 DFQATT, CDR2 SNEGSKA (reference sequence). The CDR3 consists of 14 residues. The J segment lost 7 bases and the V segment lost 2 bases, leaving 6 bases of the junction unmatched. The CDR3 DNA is TGCAGTGCTAGATCGGCTAGCGGGATAAATGAGCAGTTCTTC. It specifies CSARSASGINEQFF.

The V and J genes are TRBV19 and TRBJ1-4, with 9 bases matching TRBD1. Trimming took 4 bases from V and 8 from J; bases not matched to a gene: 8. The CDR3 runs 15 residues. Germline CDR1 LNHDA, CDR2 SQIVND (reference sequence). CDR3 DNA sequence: TGTGCCAGTAGTAGACCGGGACAGGGAGCAGAAAAACTGTTTTTT. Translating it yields CASSRPGQGAEKLFF.